This is a list of T cell receptor beta chains from one sample in a study of blood T cell repertoires in COVID-19. Profiling relied on immunoSEQ multiplex PCR, and the TCRdb table lists in-frame clones only, not all of them. The sample contains some 240,000 clones, 70% to 85% of which appear only once. The sample taken for sequencing was peripheral blood. The receptors originated from a woman of 80 years or more with acute or convalescent COVID-19. CDR3s leave out the opening cysteine and the closing phenylalanine or tryptophan.

TRBJ1-2 TRBV7-5 ARSFWAGDGYT
TRBJ2-7 TRBV20-1 SASLRQRDYEQY
TRBJ2-7 TRBV5-1 ASSPGVTYEQY
TRBJ1-2 TRBV7-8 ASSLGRNYGYT
TRBJ2-5 TRBV3-1/TRBV3-2 ASSLSGRQETQY
TRBJ1-2 TRBV6-1 ASSEKGDRASDYGYT
TRBJ2-5 TRBV4-2 ASSQAGGEETQY
TRBJ1-5 TRBV19 ASSMGTGLYSNQPQH
TRBJ2-5 TRBV6-2/TRBV6-3 ASSYGTEAGETQY
TRBJ1-6 TRBV3-1/TRBV3-2 ASSLGHGNSPLH
TRBJ2-1 TRBV24-1 ATSDSSDRVRNEQF
TRBJ2-1 TRBV28 ASSPRVGGQF
TRBJ1-4 TRBV19 ASSAGKGGEKLF